Described below is a single T cell receptor beta chain sequence and its context. Its antigen is unidentified. Once RNA had been extracted, it was reverse transcribed into cDNA to act as the sequencing template. Data came from immunoSEQ multiplex PCR; TCRdb stores just in-frame clones and leaves some out. The sample yields some 120,000 clones, roughly 55% seen once. This record comes from a study of CD8+ T cells in alopecia areata. Study results and limitations: Expanded CD8+ clones among the top 100, as well as scalp clonality, were significantly decreased by tofacitinib. Sequencing of scalp samples also captures resident alphabeta T cells of normal skin. The presence of one nonresponder keeps the tie between baseline CD8+ expansion and response uncertain.

Germline V lookup: CDR1 MDHEN, CDR2 SYDVKM. Trimming left V 7 bases short and J 0 bases short, with 10 bases between. This CDR3 region has 14 residues. The treatment: oral pan-JAK inhibitor, 5-10 mg twice daily. Obtained from alopecia areata patients were lesional scalp punch biopsies along with peripheral blood. The genes are TRBV28 and TRBJ1-3; no definite D call. This sequence originates from a human donor with alopecia areata. The sequences come from CD4+ T cells sorted from blood, collected at week 4, from a patient treated with tofacitinib. The CDR3 loop reads CASTPGSSGNTIYF. CDR3 bases: TGTGCCAGCACTCCAGGAAGCTCTGGAAACACCATATATTTT.